The subject of this entry is one T cell receptor (beta chain). Its antigen has not been determined. Per-base qualities were not stored, and no clone one base away is much larger. The data stem from a study of cytomegalovirus exposure and HLA in healthy donors (dated by TCRdb to 2017 to 2019). For context, the study as a whole: The 700 or so repertoires of the first cohort and the roughly 110 validation repertoires were produced on the same platform, according to a later analysis. The study aimed to test whether cataloging public T cell receptors could reveal signatures of past pathogen exposure. Besides the first cohort of more than 650 subjects, a separate validation cohort made up of roughly 120 different subjects was used. To predict cytomegalovirus infection status, the study combined high-throughput TCR immunosequencing, statistical association of individual TCRs with disease status, and machine learning.

The CDR3 has 16 amino acids, counting the end cysteine and phenylalanine. The kept DNA is CDR3 alone, 48 bases in frame from the first base. Here V drops 3 bases and J drops 5 bases, and the junction holds 9 bases not matched to any gene. From a lookup of the germline V gene, CDR1 and CDR2 are MDHEN and SYDVKM. Donors formed part of the validation cohort, which comprised approximately 130 subjects and was distinct from the first cohort of 666 subjects. Library preparation employed the immunoSEQ multiplex PCR assay. The study's own analysis went as follows. A statistical classification framework was built to diagnose cytomegalovirus status from the catalog of TCR beta chain sequences. The table comes from immuneACCESS by way of TCRdb, which keeps in-frame sequences with V and J called. Part of the clones is missing from these tables; in studies checked, under half for an unresolved V gene and the rest for unknown reasons. V, J and clone size derive from that table, while D and trimming were established from the DNA sequence. The sample profile shows 350,000 or so clones; 80% to 90% of them were found once. The top ten constitute about 0.8% of the sample.

Results and caveats for the whole study, not just this receptor: In a later analysis, TCRs clustered in the first cohort were found to also tend to co-occur in the roughly 120 validation repertoires, with 85% to 95% of cluster scores above 0. The classifier was reported to diagnose cytomegalovirus status with high specificity and sensitivity in both the original cohort and the validation cohort. The authors suggested that the approach could potentially be generalized to other disease states and immunological phenotypes. While some public TCRs were present in many individuals, most TCR sequences turned up only very rarely across donors. The validation cohort had no HLA typing available for a later analysis, so co-occurrence within that cohort was assessed over all 120 or so repertoires. In vitro tests confirmed that a few of the cytomegalovirus-associated TCR beta chains recognize cytomegalovirus antigens. In the study, approximately 160 TCR beta chains were listed as associated with cytomegalovirus.

The clonotype originates from a woman under 30 in good health and CMV-seronegative. Specimen: PBMCs. The rearranged segments are TRBV28 and TRBJ2-3; 9 middle bases align to TRBD2. The DNA reads as follows: TGTGCCAGCAGTTTCTCCGAGCGGGAGGTGAGAGATACGCAGTATTTT. Translated, this gives CASSFSEREVRDTQYF.